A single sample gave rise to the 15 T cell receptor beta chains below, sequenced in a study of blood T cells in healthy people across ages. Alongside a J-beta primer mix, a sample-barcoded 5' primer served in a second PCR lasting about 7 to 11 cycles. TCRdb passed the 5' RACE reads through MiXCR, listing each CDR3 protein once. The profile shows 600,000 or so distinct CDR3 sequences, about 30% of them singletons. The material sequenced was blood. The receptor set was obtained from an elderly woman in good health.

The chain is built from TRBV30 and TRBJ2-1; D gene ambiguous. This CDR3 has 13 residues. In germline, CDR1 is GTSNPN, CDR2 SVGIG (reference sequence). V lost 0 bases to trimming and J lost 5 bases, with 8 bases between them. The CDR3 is CAWSVDLNNEQFF. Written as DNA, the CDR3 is TGTGCCTGGAGTGTGGATCTTAACAATGAGCAGTTCTTC.

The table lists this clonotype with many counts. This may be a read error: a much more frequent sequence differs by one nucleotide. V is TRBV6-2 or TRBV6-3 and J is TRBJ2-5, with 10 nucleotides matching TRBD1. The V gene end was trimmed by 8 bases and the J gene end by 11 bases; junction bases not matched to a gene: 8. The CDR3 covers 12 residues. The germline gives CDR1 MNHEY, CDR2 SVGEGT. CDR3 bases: TGTGCCAGCGGGGACAGGGGCCATGAGCAGTACTTC. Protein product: CASGDRGHEQYF.

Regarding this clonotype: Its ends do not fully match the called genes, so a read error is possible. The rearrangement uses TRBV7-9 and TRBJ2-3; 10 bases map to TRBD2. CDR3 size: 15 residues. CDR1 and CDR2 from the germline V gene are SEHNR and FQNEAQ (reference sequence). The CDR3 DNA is TGTGCCAGCAGCTCGGGACTAGCGAACACAGGTACGCAGTATTTT. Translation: CASSSGLANTGTQYF.

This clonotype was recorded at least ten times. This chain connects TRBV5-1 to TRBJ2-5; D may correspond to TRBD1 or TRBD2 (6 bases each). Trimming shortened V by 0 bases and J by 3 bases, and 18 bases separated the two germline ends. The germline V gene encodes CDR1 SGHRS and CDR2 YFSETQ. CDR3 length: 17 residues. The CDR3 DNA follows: TGCGCCAGCAGCTTGGGGGCACAGGGAGGTATAGAAGAGACCCAGTACTTC. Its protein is CASSLGAQGGIEETQYF.

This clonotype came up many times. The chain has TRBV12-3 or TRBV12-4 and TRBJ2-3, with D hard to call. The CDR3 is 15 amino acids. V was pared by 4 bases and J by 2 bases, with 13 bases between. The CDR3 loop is CASSYRTHVTDTQYF. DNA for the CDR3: TGTGCCAGCAGTTATAGAACCCACGTCACAGATACGCAGTATTTT.

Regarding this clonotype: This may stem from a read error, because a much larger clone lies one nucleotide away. The CDR3 nucleotides are TGCGCCAGCAGCGAGGCAGGGGGTCGGGCCTATGGCTACACCTTC. It codes for CASSEAGGRAYGYTF. The chain combines TRBV5-1 with TRBJ1-2, with 7 bases fitting TRBD1. In germline, CDR1 is SGHRS, CDR2 YFSETQ. After removal of 4 bases from V and 4 bases from J, the junction contained 10 bases not matched to a gene. CDR3 length: 15 amino acids.

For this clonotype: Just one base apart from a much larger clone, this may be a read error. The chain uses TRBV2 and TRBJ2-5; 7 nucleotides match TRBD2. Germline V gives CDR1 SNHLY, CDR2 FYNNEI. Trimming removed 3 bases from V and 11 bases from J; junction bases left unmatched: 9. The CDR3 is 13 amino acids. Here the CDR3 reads CASSEREGQEQYF. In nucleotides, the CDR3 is TGTGCCAGCAGTGAGAGGGAGGGCCAAGAGCAGTACTTC. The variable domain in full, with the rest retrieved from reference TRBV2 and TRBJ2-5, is EPEVTQTPSHQVTQMGQEVILRCVPISNHLYFYWYRQILGQKVEFLVSFYNNEISEKSEIFDDQFSVERPDGSNFTLKIRSTKLEDSAMYFCASSEREGQEQYFGPGTRLLVL.

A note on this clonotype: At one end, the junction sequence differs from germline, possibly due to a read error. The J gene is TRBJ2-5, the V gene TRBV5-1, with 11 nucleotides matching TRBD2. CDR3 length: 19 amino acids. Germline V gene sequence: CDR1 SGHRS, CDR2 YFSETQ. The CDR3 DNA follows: TGCGCCGGCAGCTTGGGAAGTAGCGGGGGGGCCGGAGCGAAAGAGACCCAGTACTTC. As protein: CAGSLGSSGGAGAKETQYF.

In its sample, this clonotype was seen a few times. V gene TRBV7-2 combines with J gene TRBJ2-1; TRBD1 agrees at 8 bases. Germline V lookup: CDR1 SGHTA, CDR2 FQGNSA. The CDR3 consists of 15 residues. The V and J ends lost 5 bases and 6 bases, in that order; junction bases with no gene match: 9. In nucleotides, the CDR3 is TGTGCCAGCAGCCTAACTCCGGACAGGGTCAATGAGCAGTTCTTC. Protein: CASSLTPDRVNEQFF.

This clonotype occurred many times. The CDR3: CASSTPADSLGTQYF. The CDR3 region has the DNA TGTGCCAGCAGCACCCCGGCGGATTCCCTGGGTACGCAGTATTTT. The chain couples TRBV7-2 to TRBJ2-3, with D uncertain. Per germline, CDR1 SGHTA and CDR2 FQGNSA. The CDR3 runs to 15 residues. V dropped 5 bases and J dropped 8 bases, with 20 bases sitting between them.

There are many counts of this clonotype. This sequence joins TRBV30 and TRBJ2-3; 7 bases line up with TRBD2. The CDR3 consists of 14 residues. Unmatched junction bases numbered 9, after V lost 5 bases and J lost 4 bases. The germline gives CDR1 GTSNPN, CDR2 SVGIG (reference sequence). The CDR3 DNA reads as TGTGCCTGGCGCCCCTTGGGAGGGTCAGATACGCAGTATTTT. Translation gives CAWRPLGGSDTQYF.

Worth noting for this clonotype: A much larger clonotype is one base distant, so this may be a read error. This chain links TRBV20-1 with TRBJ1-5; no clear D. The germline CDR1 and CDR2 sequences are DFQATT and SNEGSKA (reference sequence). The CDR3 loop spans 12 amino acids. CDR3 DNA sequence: TGCAGGGCTAGACACGGTAATCAGCCCCAGCATTTT. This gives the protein CRARHGNQPQHF.

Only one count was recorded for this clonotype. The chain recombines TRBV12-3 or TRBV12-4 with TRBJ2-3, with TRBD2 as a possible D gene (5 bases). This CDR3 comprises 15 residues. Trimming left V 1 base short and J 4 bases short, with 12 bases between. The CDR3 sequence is CASSLDIGGADTQYF. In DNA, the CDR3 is TGTGCCAGCAGTTTAGACATAGGAGGAGCAGATACGCAGTATTTT.

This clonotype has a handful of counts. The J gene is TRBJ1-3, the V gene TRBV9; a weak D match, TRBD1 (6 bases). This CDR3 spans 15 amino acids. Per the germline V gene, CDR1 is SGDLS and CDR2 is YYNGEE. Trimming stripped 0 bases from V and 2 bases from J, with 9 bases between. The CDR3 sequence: CASSVADSPGNTIYF. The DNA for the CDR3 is TGTGCCAGCAGCGTAGCGGACAGCCCTGGAAACACCATATATTTT.

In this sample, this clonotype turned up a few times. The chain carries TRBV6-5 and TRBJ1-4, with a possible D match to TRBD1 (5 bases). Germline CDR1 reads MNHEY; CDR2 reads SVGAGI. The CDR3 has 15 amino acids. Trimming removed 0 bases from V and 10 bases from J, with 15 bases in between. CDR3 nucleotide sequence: TGTGCCAGCAGTTACTCGAGGAGGGGAGCCGGAAAACTGTTTTTT. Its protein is CASSYSRRGAGKLFF.